This T cell receptor beta chain was recorded in a study of T cells expressing NK-cell markers. Study in general: Repertoire data for TCR beta were derived from sorted T cells (CD3+CD56+NKG2C+, CD3+CD56+NKG2C- and CD3+CD56-NKG2C+). Findings and limits, study-wide: Evidence did not settle whether expanded NKG2C+ T cell clones targeted HCMV. There were four donors in whom these clonotypes also led the CD3+CD56-NKG2C+ fraction.

For this clonotype: Its matching antigen is unknown.

This CDR3 is built from 12 residues. Germline values: CDR1 SGHTA, CDR2 FQGNSA. Reanalyzing the 5' RACE reads, TCRdb keeps one entry per CDR3 protein, without DNA. The data show approximately 460,000 distinct CDR3 sequences, and the top ten clones hold roughly 7.2%. The chain combines TRBV7-2 with TRBJ1-6; TCRdb's D call, TRBD1, is unchecked because there is no DNA. Sequencing used blood T cells: a sorted CD56 or NKG2C T cell subset, CD4+ or CD8+ T cells, or bulk PBMC T cells (not recorded which). The source is a woman aged 18 to 75 in good health. The CDR3 reads CASSPRQGRLHF. The variable domain in full, with the rest retrieved from reference TRBV7-2 and TRBJ1-6, is GAGVSQSPSNKVTEKGKDVELRCDPISGHTALYWYRQSLGQGLEFLIYFQGNSAPDKSGLPSDRFSAERTGGSVSTLTIQRTQQEDSAVYLCASSPRQGRLHFGNGTRLTVT.